These 21 T cell receptor beta chains came from one sample sequenced in a study of blood T cell repertoires in COVID-19. TCRdb's copy holds only in-frame clones and misses some; the assay was immunoSEQ multiplex PCR. The sample consists of 170,000 or so clones, 80% to 85% of them appearing once. The sequenced material came from peripheral blood. These receptors came from a woman in her sixties or seventies with COVID-19, enrolled during active disease.

The CDR3 region has the DNA TGTGCCAGCAGTCCAGTCCTTTACGAGCAGTACTTC. Protein: CASSPVLYEQYF. This rearrangement joins TRBV2 to TRBJ2-7; unclear D gene. Per germline, CDR1 SNHLY and CDR2 FYNNEI. This CDR3 is built from 12 residues. V lost 5 bases and J 4 bases, leaving 9 bases between the germline ends.

This chain links TRBV19 with TRBJ2-5, with a possible D match to TRBD2 (6 bases). The CDR3 extends over 10 amino acids. Trimming took 9 bases from V and 4 from J, leaving 6 bases between them. Germline V lookup: CDR1 LNHDA, CDR2 SQIVND (reference sequence). CDR3 sequence: CASGGETQYF. CDR3 sequence (DNA): TGTGCCAGCGGGGGAGAGACCCAGTACTTC.

The chain is built from TRBV5-1 and TRBJ2-3; a weak D match, TRBD2 (6 bases). Germline CDR1 is SGHRS and CDR2 is YFSETQ. This CDR3 is 18 amino acids long. Trimming shortened V by 1 base and J by 2 bases, and 20 bases separated the two germline ends. The CDR3 nucleotides read TGCGCCAGCAGCTTGTCCTTCGGTGCGGGATTTAACACAGATACGCAGTATTTT. Translated: CASSLSFGAGFNTDTQYF.

This chain links TRBV6-5 with TRBJ1-2, with D possibly TRBD1 on 6 matching bases. V was trimmed by 5 bases and J by 4 bases, leaving 17 bases between them. The CDR3 is 15 residues long. Germline lookup yields CDR1 MNHEY and CDR2 SVGAGI. This CDR3 is CASSPRQAPGYGYTF. The CDR3 DNA is TGTGCCAGCAGTCCACGACAGGCTCCCGGCTATGGCTACACCTTC.

This clone was counted only a few times. The chain combines TRBV27 with TRBJ2-1; the D is unclear. Trimming took 8 bases from V and 1 from J, leaving 12 bases between them. CDR3 length: 14 amino acids. Germline-derived CDR1 and CDR2 are MNHEY and SMNVEV (reference sequence). The CDR3 region is CASRRDFSYNEQFF. The CDR3 DNA is TGTGCCAGCCGCCGCGACTTTTCCTACAATGAGCAGTTCTTC.

This chain links TRBV12-3 or TRBV12-4 with TRBJ2-2; D unresolved. Trimming cost V 9 bases and J 4 bases, with 9 bases left between them. This CDR3 is built from 12 residues. The CDR3 DNA reads TGTGCCAGTCTCTATGGCACCGGGGAGCTGTTTTTT. As protein: CASLYGTGELFF.

The chain joins TRBV5-1 to TRBJ2-5; D is possibly TRBD2 (6 bases). Germline CDR1 SGHRS, CDR2 YFSETQ. This CDR3 has 14 amino acids. The V and J ends lost 1 base and 3 bases respectively, with 10 bases between them. This CDR3 is CASSLQEGKETQYF. For the CDR3, the DNA is TGCGCCAGCAGCTTGCAGGAGGGGAAAGAGACCCAGTACTTC.

The V gene is TRBV3-1 (or the pseudogene TRBV3-2), the J gene TRBJ2-7; tentative D call: TRBD1 (10 bases). The length of the CDR3 is 23 residues. The germline V gene encodes CDR1 LGHDT and CDR2 YNNKEL (reference sequence). Trimming cost V 1 base and J 1 base, with 35 bases left between them. The CDR3 loop reads CASSQAPRDRGVSGRAFSYEQYF. The CDR3 DNA reads TGTGCCAGCAGCCAAGCTCCGCGGGACAGGGGCGTTAGCGGGAGAGCTTTTTCCTACGAGCAGTACTTC.

V gene TRBV28 combines with J gene TRBJ1-2; tentatively, D is TRBD1 (6 bases). Trimming cost V 2 bases and J 7 bases, with 8 bases left between them. Germline V CDR1 and CDR2: MDHEN, SYDVKM. The CDR3 consists of 12 residues. The CDR3 nucleotides read TGTGCCAGCAGTTTAGGGGGCTTTGGCTACACCTTC. Encoded protein: CASSLGGFGYTF.

The chain combines TRBV9 with TRBJ1-4; TRBD1 agrees at 8 bases. CDR1 SGDLS and CDR2 YYNGEE come from the germline V gene. J was trimmed by 4 bases and V by 5 bases; bases with no gene match: 1. The CDR3 sequence is 13 residues long. Here the CDR3 DNA reads TGTGCCAGCAGGGGACAGGATAATGAAAAACTGTTTTTT. Amino acids: CASRGQDNEKLFF.

The chain joins TRBV11-2 to TRBJ2-2; D is perhaps TRBD1 (6 bases). Looked up from germline, CDR1 is SGHAT and CDR2 is FQNNGV. CDR3 length equals 16 residues. The ends were cut back, 4 bases at V and 2 bases at J, with 14 bases in the middle. The CDR3 spells CASSYVSGQNTGELFF. The DNA for the CDR3 is TGTGCCAGCAGCTACGTTTCGGGACAAAACACCGGGGAGCTGTTTTTT. The complete variable domain, with remaining parts taken from reference TRBV11-2 and TRBJ2-2, reads EAGVAQSPRYKIIEKRQSVAFWCNPISGHATLYWYQQILGQGPKLLIQFQNNGVVDDSQLPKDRFSAERLKGVDSTLKIQPAKLEDSAVYLCASSYVSGQNTGELFFGEGSRLTVL.

The rearrangement joins TRBV19 to TRBJ1-2, with 11 bases matching TRBD1. V shed 3 bases, J shed 1 base, and the junction held 4 bases outside the gene matches. Germline V gene sequence: CDR1 LNHDA, CDR2 SQIVND (reference sequence). The CDR3 sequence is 16 residues long. For the CDR3, the DNA is TGTGCCAGTAGTATCGGGACAGGGGGGAGTAACTATGGCTACACCTTC. Its translation is CASSIGTGGSNYGYTF.

This chain uses TRBV7-2 with TRBJ1-6, with a weak D call TRBD1 (5 bases). CDR1 and CDR2 from the germline V gene are SGHTA and FQGNSA. The V end was cut by 2 bases, the J end by 3 bases, with 11 bases between. The CDR3 is 16 amino acids. The CDR3, as DNA: TGTGCCAGCAGCTTACAGGGACTACGCTATAATTCACCCCTCCACTTT. This translates into CASSLQGLRYNSPLHF.

The chain has TRBV2 and TRBJ1-1; tentatively, D is TRBD1 (5 bases). From germline, CDR1 is SNHLY and CDR2 FYNNEI. Trimming removed 7 bases at V and 7 bases at J, with 25 bases between. The CDR3 runs to 16 residues. CDR3 sequence: CASIFSRAGLRVEAFF. The CDR3 coding sequence is TGTGCCAGCATCTTCTCCCGGGCGGGACTAAGGGTTGAAGCTTTCTTT.

The chain recombines TRBV19 with TRBJ2-1, with a weak D call TRBD1 (6 bases). Germline CDR1 LNHDA, CDR2 SQIVND (reference sequence). Trimming cost V 3 bases and J 0 bases, with 15 bases left between them. CDR3 length: 17 residues. CDR3 coding DNA: TGTGCCAGTAGTATCCTACCCCAGGGGAGCTCCTACAATGAGCAGTTCTTC. Protein sequence: CASSILPQGSSYNEQFF. The complete variable domain, with remaining parts taken from reference TRBV19 and TRBJ2-1, reads DGGITQSPKYLFRKEGQNVTLSCEQNLNHDAMYWYRQDPGQGLRLIYYSQIVNDFQKGDIAEGYSVSREKKESFPLTVTSAQKNPTAFYLCASSILPQGSSYNEQFFGPGTRLTVL.

For the CDR3, the DNA is TGTGCCAGCAGCTCGGGACTAGCGAGGGACGCCTACAATGAGCAGTTCTTC. Amino acid sequence: CASSSGLARDAYNEQFF. The J gene is TRBJ2-1, the V gene TRBV11-3; 10 nucleotides agree with TRBD2. The CDR3 is 17 amino acids. Trimming cost V 4 bases and J 2 bases; bases outside gene matches: 8. Germline V lookup: CDR1 SGHNT, CDR2 YENEEA.

The rearrangement joins TRBV11-2 to TRBJ2-2; D perhaps matches TRBD2 (6 bases). The germline V and J ends were trimmed by 1 base and 4 bases, with 7 bases remaining between them. The CDR3 totals 14 residues. The germline gives CDR1 SGHAT, CDR2 FQNNGV. The CDR3 reads CASSLVGGTGELFF. CDR3 nucleotides: TGTGCCAGCAGCTTAGTGGGGGGCACCGGGGAGCTGTTTTTT.

The rearrangement uses TRBV10-3 and TRBJ1-3, with D perhaps TRBD1 (5 bases). This CDR3 spans 18 amino acids. The V gene lost 0 bases and the J gene lost 0 bases, with 15 bases spanning the gap. Germline lookup yields CDR1 ENHRY and CDR2 SYGVKD. CDR3 sequence: CAISESGVGRTSGNTIYF. The CDR3 region has the DNA TGTGCCATCAGTGAGTCAGGGGTAGGCAGAACCTCTGGAAACACCATATATTTT.

This clone has more than one count but fewer than ten. V is TRBV2 and J is TRBJ1-1; D perhaps matches TRBD1 (6 bases). Germline loops: CDR1 SNHLY, CDR2 FYNNEI. V dropped 6 bases and J dropped 5 bases, with 10 bases sitting between them. There are 12 residues in the CDR3. The CDR3 DNA sequence: TGTGCCAGCAGGCTAGACAGGACTGAAGCTTTCTTT. This translates into CASRLDRTEAFF.

The chain recombines TRBV24-1 with TRBJ1-2, with 10 positions matching TRBD1. The trim removed 4 bases at V and 6 bases at J, leaving 4 bases unmatched. The V gene's germline CDR1 is KGHDR and CDR2 SFDVKD. The CDR3 contains 14 residues. The CDR3 protein is CATSDSGQGHGYTF. CDR3 DNA: TGTGCCACCAGTGACTCGGGACAGGGGCATGGCTACACCTTC.

The CDR3 loop reads CASSLGLAHMADEQFF. The CDR3 region has the DNA TGCGCCAGCAGCTTGGGACTAGCCCACATGGCGGATGAGCAGTTCTTC. V and J are TRBV5-1 and TRBJ2-1; TRBD2 matches at 7 bases. CDR3 length: 16 residues. In germline, CDR1 is SGHRS, CDR2 YFSETQ. Trimming at V came to 0 bases and at J to 8 bases, leaving 11 bases not matched to a gene. Together with reference TRBV5-1 and TRBJ2-1, the CDR3 gives the full variable domain: KAGVTQTPRYLIKTRGQQVTLSCSPISGHRSVSWYQQTPGQGLQFLFEYFSETQRNKGNFPGRFSGRQFSNSRSEMNVSTLELGDSALYLCASSLGLAHMADEQFFGPGTRLTVL.